This T cell receptor beta chain was sequenced for a study of shared clonotypes between healthy human individuals. About the research overall: For every donor, three CD4 naive, three CD4 memory, two CD8 naive and one CD8 memory plates were used.

The germline gives CDR1 LGHNA, CDR2 YSLEER. The CDR3 length is 14 residues. The authors distributed each subset's genomic DNA evenly over several immunoSEQ plates. Sequencing used immunoSEQ multiplex PCR; TCRdb keeps in-frame clones, though not all of them. The sample has 2 million to 2.5 million clones; 90% to 95% are singletons. A CD45RA-negative memory subset and a CD45RA+ naive subset were separated from the CD4+ cells. V usage is TRBV4-3 and J usage is TRBJ2-5; 7 positions agree with TRBD2. The closer fit of TRBJ2-7 to the DNA end suggests the J call may be wrong. Sequencing was carried out using naive CD4+ T cells from PBMCs. Subset denoted: CD45RA+ positively selected. The receptor comes from a man aged 18 to 35 in good health. Some clones in this sample may be carry-over from other donors' samples. The CDR3 DNA sequence: TGCGCCAGCAGCCAAGAGTTAGCGGGCGACGAGCAGTACTTC. Protein product: CASSQELAGDEQYF.